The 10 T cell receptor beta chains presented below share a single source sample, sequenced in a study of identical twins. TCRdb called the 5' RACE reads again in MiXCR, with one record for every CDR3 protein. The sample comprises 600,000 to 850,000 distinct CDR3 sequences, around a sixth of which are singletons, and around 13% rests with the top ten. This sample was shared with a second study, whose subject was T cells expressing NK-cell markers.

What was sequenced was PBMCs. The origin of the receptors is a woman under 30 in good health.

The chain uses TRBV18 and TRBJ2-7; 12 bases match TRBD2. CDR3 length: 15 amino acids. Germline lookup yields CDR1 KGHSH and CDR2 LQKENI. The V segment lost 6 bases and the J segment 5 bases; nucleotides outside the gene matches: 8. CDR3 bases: TGTGCCAGCTCTCTAGGACTAGCGGGATTTGACGAGCAGTACTTC. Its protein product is CASSLGLAGFDEQYF. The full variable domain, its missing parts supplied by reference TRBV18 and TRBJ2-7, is NAGVMQNPRHLVRRRGQEARLRCSPMKGHSHVYWYRQLPEEGLKFMVYLQKENIIDESGMPKERFSAEFPKEGPSILRIQQVVRGDSAAYFCASSLGLAGFDEQYFGPGTRLTVT.

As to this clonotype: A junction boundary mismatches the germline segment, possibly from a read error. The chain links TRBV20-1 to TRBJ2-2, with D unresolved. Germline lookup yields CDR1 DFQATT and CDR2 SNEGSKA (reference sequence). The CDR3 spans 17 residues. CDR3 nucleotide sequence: TGCTGTGCTACTGGACGGGTTAAGGGTTCGAACACCGGGGAGCTGTTTTTT. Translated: CCATGRVKGSNTGELFF.

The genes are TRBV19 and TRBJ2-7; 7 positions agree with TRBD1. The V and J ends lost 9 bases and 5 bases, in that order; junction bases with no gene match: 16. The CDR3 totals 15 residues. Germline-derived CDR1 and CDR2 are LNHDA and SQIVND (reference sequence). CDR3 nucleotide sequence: TGTGCCAGCCAGATCCGGGACAGTGAAACCCACGAGCAGTACTTC. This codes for CASQIRDSETHEQYF.

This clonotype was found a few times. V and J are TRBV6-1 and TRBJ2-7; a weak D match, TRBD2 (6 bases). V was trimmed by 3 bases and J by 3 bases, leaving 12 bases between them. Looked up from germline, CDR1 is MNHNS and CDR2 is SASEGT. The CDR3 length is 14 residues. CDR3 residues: CASSEAVGGYEQYF. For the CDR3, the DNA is TGTGCCAGCAGTGAGGCGGTGGGGGGCTACGAGCAGTACTTC.

CDR3 bases: TGTGCCAGCAGCTTAACAGGGGTTGCCGAGCAGTACTTC. Translated, it gives CASSLTGVAEQYF. The V gene is TRBV7-8, the J gene TRBJ2-7, with 7 bases fitting TRBD1. The V gene end was trimmed by 2 bases and the J gene end by 6 bases; junction bases not matched to a gene: 4. Per germline, CDR1 SGHVS and CDR2 FQNEAQ. The CDR3 contains 13 residues. The full variable domain, rest sourced from reference TRBV7-8 and TRBJ2-7, is GAGVSQSPRYKVAKRGQDVALRCDPISGHVSLFWYQQALGQGPEFLTYFQNEAQLDKSGLPSDRFFAERPEGSVSTLKIQRTQQEDSAVYLCASSLTGVAEQYFGPGTRLTVT.

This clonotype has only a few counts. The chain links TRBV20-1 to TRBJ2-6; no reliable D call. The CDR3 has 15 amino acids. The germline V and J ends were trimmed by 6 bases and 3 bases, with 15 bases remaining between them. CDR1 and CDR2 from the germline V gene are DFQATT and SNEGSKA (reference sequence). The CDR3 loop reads CSANPRLGGANVLTF. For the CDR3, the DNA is TGCAGTGCAAACCCACGACTGGGTGGGGCCAACGTCCTGACTTTC.

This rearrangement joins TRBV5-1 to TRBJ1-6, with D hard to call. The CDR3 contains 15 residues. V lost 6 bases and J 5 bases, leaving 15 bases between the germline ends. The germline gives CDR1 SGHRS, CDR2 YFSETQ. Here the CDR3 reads CASKESASDNSPLHF. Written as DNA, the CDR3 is TGCGCCAGCAAGGAGTCGGCTTCGGATAATTCACCCCTCCACTTT. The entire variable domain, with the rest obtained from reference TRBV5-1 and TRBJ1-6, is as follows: KAGVTQTPRYLIKTRGQQVTLSCSPISGHRSVSWYQQTPGQGLQFLFEYFSETQRNKGNFPGRFSGRQFSNSRSEMNVSTLELGDSALYLCASKESASDNSPLHFGNGTRLTVT.

CDR3 DNA: TGCGCCAGCAGAACAGGGGAGAACACTGAAGCTTTCTTT. This sequence encodes CASRTGENTEAFF. The gene calls are TRBV5-1 and TRBJ1-1; 7 bases fit TRBD1. Germline V CDR1 and CDR2: SGHRS, YFSETQ. The CDR3 covers 13 residues. J lost 1 base, V lost 5 bases, and 2 bases had no gene match.

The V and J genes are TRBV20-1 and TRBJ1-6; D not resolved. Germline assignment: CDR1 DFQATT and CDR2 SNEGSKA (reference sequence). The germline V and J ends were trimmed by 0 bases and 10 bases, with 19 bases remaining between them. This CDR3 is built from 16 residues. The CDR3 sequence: CSARDPAPLPGSPLHF. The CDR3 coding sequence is TGCAGTGCTAGAGATCCGGCTCCCCTTCCGGGCTCACCCCTCCACTTT.

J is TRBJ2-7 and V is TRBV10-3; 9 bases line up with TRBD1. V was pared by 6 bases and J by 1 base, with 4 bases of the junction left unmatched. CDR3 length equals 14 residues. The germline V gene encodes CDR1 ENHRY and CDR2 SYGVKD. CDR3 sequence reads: CAIRPGQGSYEQYF. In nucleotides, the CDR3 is TGTGCCATCAGGCCGGGACAGGGATCCTACGAGCAGTACTTC.